This entry is about one TCR beta chain. CDR1 MRHNA and CDR2 SNTAGT come from the germline V gene. J gave up 8 bases and V 6 bases, and 7 bases lay outside the gene matches. The CDR3 length is 13 residues. Libraries were prepared by immunoSEQ multiplex PCR; TCRdb keeps only in-frame clonotypes and omits some of them. The profile covers tens of thousands of clones, with around 93% appearing a single time and 0.5% to 0.6% taken by the ten largest. The record originates from a study of T cell changes during pregnancy in multiple sclerosis. This specimen was CD4+ T cells from peripheral blood mononuclear cells, taken after pregnancy. The source of this sequence is a female donor with multiple sclerosis, enrolled in a pregnancy study. The chain carries TRBV6-4 and TRBJ1-2; 9 nucleotides match TRBD1. CDR3 in DNA: TGTGCCAGCAGCGCGGGACAGGGAGGCGGCTACACCTTC. It encodes CASSAGQGGGYTF.